This T cell receptor (beta chain) is drawn from a study of identical twins. Study outcomes and limitations: Models predicted too little out-of-frame TCR alpha sharing in monozygotic twins.

Regarding this clonotype: Its specificity is unknown.

The ends lost 0 bases at V and 4 bases at J; junction bases unmatched: 5. There are 15 residues in the CDR3. Germline V gene sequence: CDR1 SGHRS, CDR2 YFSETQ. TCRdb independently ran MiXCR on the 5' RACE reads; one entry per CDR3 protein. The profile shows around 200,000 distinct CDR3 sequences, roughly a tenth of them singletons. The receptor was derived from a woman between 18 and 29 years old in good health. This chain connects TRBV5-1 to TRBJ1-2, with 8 positions matching TRBD1. The sequenced sample consisted of memory (CD45RO+) T cells sorted from blood. CDR3 region: CASSLAQGASYGYTF. CDR3 bases: TGCGCCAGCAGCTTGGCCCAGGGGGCGAGCTATGGCTACACCTTC.